This T cell receptor (beta chain) was sequenced during a study of regulatory T cells in long-lasting Graves disease. With regard to this clonotype: The antigen remains undetermined.

Sample time point: newly diagnosed GD, antithyroid drugs for less than 3 months. Construction of the TCR library relied on RNA isolated from PBMCs. An endocrinology unit in Xi'an, China, supplied the patients. Arm-PCR of CDR3 regions with iRepertoire HTBI primers generated TCR beta libraries. In TCRdb, the multiplex PCR reads were re-called with MiXCR into one record per CDR3 protein. There are 450,000 to 500,000 distinct CDR3 sequences in the sample; around 15% occur only once, and more than 9% lies in the top ten. Study conclusions and caveats: Gene preferences differed: TRBV28, TRBJ1-2, TRBJ2-5 in persistent cases.

The CDR3 contains 15 residues. CDR1 is SNHLY and CDR2 is FYNNEI in the germline V gene. This sample also belongs to another study, concerning T cells in Graves' hyperthyroidism and ophthalmopathy. That work states: First-round RT-PCR with HTBI primers amplified the TCR CDR3 region. Most thyroid clonotypes expanded above 0.001 were also detected in blood.

Sequenced material: peripheral blood mononuclear cells (PBMCs), taken at new diagnosis, from a patient treated with antithyroid drugs. The V and J genes are TRBV2 and TRBJ2-5, with 8 nucleotides matching TRBD1. The end of the DNA aligns better with TRBJ2-1, so the J call may be wrong. This sequence originates from a man between 35 and 55 years old with Graves disease. The CDR3 protein is CASSIGTGDYNEQFF. In nucleotides, the CDR3 is TGTGCCAGCAGTATCGGGACAGGAGACTACAATGAGCAGTTCTTC.